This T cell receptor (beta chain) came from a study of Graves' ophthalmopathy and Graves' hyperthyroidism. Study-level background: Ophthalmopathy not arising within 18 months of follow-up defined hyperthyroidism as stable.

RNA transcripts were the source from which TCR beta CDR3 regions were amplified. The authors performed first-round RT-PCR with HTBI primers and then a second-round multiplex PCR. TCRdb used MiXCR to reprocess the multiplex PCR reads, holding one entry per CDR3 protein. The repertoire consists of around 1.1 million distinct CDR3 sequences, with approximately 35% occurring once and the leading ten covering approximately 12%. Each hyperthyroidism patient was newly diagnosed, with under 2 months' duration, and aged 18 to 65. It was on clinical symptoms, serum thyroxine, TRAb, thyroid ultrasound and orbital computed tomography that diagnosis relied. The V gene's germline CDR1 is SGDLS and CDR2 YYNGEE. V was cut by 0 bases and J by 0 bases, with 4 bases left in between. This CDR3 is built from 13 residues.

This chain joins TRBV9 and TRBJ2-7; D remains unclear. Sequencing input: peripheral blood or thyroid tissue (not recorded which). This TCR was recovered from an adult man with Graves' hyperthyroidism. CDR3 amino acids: CASSVVASYEQYF. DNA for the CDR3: TGTGCCAGCAGCGTAGTAGCCTCCTACGAGCAGTACTTC.